The rows below give T cell receptor beta chains drawn from one sample of a study of CD8+ T cells in alopecia areata. TCRdb's copy holds only in-frame clones and misses some; the assay was immunoSEQ multiplex PCR. The sample yields more than 110,000 clones, about 59% seen once. Here the sequenced sample was CD8+ T cells sorted from blood, taken at week 4, from a patient treated with tofacitinib. All receptors come from a human donor with alopecia areata. Each CDR3 is given with its conserved first and last residue. Fields, in order: V gene, CDR3 length, clone size, J gene, D gene, CDR3 DNA, CDR3 protein. D genes are given only for firm matches. The size entry is marked missing in some rows and otherwise reads once, few, many or a size class.

V: TRBV7-9
length: 13
size: few
J: TRBJ2-7
D: TRBD2
DNA: TGTGCCAGCAGCTTAGGGGAGGGCTACGAGCAGTACTTC
CDR3: CASSLGEGYEQYF

V: TRBV5-6
length: 14
size: -
J: TRBJ1-2
D: -
DNA: TGTGCCAGCAGCGGGGGACTGACCGTCTATGGCTACACCTTC
CDR3: CASSGGLTVYGYTF

V: TRBV2
length: 12
size: -
J: TRBJ2-7
D: -
DNA: TGTGCCAGCCTCCTCGGGGACTACGAGCAGTACTTC
CDR3: CASLLGDYEQYF

V: TRBV10-3
length: 14
size: -
J: TRBJ1-2
D: -
DNA: TGTGCCATCAGTCTTGCAGGGATGGACTATGGCTACACCTTC
CDR3: CAISLAGMDYGYTF

V: TRBV2
length: 14
size: many
J: TRBJ2-1
D: -
DNA: TGTGCCAGCAGTGAAATCCGACCCTACAATGAGCAGTTCTTC
CDR3: CASSEIRPYNEQFF

V: TRBV5-4
length: 15
size: -
J: TRBJ2-6
D: -
DNA: TGTGCCAGCAGCTCACAGGGTACTGGGGCCAACGTCCTGACTTTC
CDR3: CASSSQGTGANVLTF

V: TRBV5-1
length: 19
size: few
J: TRBJ2-1
D: TRBD1
DNA: TGCGCCAGCAGCTTCCCGTTAACCGGGACAGGGGTCTTTAACAATGAGCAGTTCTTC
CDR3: CASSFPLTGTGVFNNEQFF

V: TRBV7-9
length: 15
size: -
J: TRBJ2-1
D: -
DNA: TGTGCCAGCAGCTTGGGCCCCGAGCAGGGTGATGAGCAGTTCTTC
CDR3: CASSLGPEQGDEQFF

V: TRBV4-3
length: 15
size: -
J: TRBJ2-7
D: TRBD2
DNA: TGCGCCAGCAGCCTAGGGCTAGCGGGGGACTACGAGCAGTACTTC
CDR3: CASSLGLAGDYEQYF

V: TRBV6-5
length: 15
size: -
J: TRBJ1-6
D: -
DNA: TGTGCCAGCAGAGAGGAGAGCTCCTATAATTCACCCCTCCACTTT
CDR3: CASREESSYNSPLHF

V: TRBV2
length: 13
size: -
J: TRBJ2-7
D: -
DNA: TGTGCCAGCAGGTCAGGCGGTACCTACGAGCAGTACTTC
CDR3: CASRSGGTYEQYF

V: TRBV14
length: 18
size: -
J: TRBJ2-3
D: TRBD2
DNA: TGTGCCAGCAGCCCTCTAAGGGGACTAGCGGGACGCACAGATACGCAGTATTTT
CDR3: CASSPLRGLAGRTDTQYF

V: TRBV7-9
length: 12
size: once
J: TRBJ1-6
D: -
DNA: TGTGCCAGCAGCTTATCAATGTCACCCCTCCACTTT
CDR3: CASSLSMSPLHF

V: TRBV27
length: 13
size: few
J: TRBJ1-1
D: -
DNA: TGTGCCACCAGCGGCAGCCTGAACACTGAAGCTTTCTTT
CDR3: CATSGSLNTEAFF

V: TRBV7-9
length: 11
size: once
J: TRBJ2-7
D: -
DNA: TGTGCCAGCAGCTTAGTGGACGAGCAGTACTTC
CDR3: CASSLVDEQYF

V: TRBV7-9
length: 13
size: -
J: TRBJ2-7
D: -
DNA: TGTGCCAGCAGCCCCCATCCCTTCGACGAGCAGTACTTC
CDR3: CASSPHPFDEQYF

V: TRBV27
length: 11
size: few
J: TRBJ2-5
D: -
DNA: TGTGCCAGCACCGGGGGAGAGACCCAGTACTTC
CDR3: CASTGGETQYF

V: TRBV29-1
length: 13
size: -
J: TRBJ1-4
D: -
DNA: TGCAGCGTGATTATTGCAACTAATGAAAAACTGTTTTTT
CDR3: CSVIIATNEKLFF

V: TRBV18
length: 14
size: few
J: TRBJ2-3
D: TRBD1
DNA: TGTGCCAGCTCTCCCCGACAGGGTGAAGATACGCAGTATTTT
CDR3: CASSPRQGEDTQYF